The T cell receptor beta chain under discussion was sequenced for a study of technical replicates of blood from a handful of donors. This clone showed up just once. Trimming at V came to 3 bases and at J to 6 bases, leaving 1 base not matched to a gene. In germline, CDR1 is MNHEY, CDR2 SMNVEV (reference sequence). The CDR3 is 13 amino acids. Measured with immunoSEQ multiplex PCR; TCRdb has only the in-frame clones, and not every one. The data contain roughly 80,000 clones, approximately 96% of them singletons. The rearrangement joins TRBV27 to TRBJ2-2; 7 bases agree with TRBD2. The source material was T cells isolated from PBMCs. The source of this sequence is a human donor in good health. The CDR3 DNA reads TGTGCCAGCAGTTTTGGGAGGGCCGGGGAGCTGTTTTTT. Its protein is CASSFGRAGELFF.